A selection of T cell receptor beta chains follows, all from one sample in a study of early T cells in non-severe SARS-CoV-2 infection. TCRdb ran MiXCR on the 5' RACE reads and lists one entry per CDR3 protein. The table records roughly 58,000 distinct CDR3 sequences, around 13% of them present only once. The specimen was whole blood. All receptors derive from an adult who was a healthcare worker with PCR-confirmed SARS-CoV-2 infection or an uninfected control (not recorded which). Both conserved end residues are part of each CDR3. A D gene is named only where the DNA matches it firmly. Only some rows state a clone size, as once, few, many or a class for expanded clones.

d_call j_call cdr3_length clone_size v_call cdr3_nt cdr3_aa
. TRBJ2-3 14 few TRBV5-1 TGCGCCAGCAGCTTGGCGGGAAGAACAGATACGCAGTATTTT CASSLAGRTDTQYF
TRBD1 TRBJ1-5 17 . TRBV27 TGTGCCAGCAGGCGGACAGGGGGCCATAATAGCAATCAGCCCCAGCATTTT CASRRTGGHNSNQPQHF
TRBD1 TRBJ2-1 16 . TRBV6-2/TRBV6-3 TGTGCCAGCAGTTATTCGGGACAGCACTCCTACAATGAGCAGTTCTTC CASSYSGQHSYNEQFF
. TRBJ1-1 17 few TRBV27 TGTGCCAGCCGAGAGAGGGGATCCCGCGCCGAGAACACTGAAGCTTTCTTT CASRERGSRAENTEAFF
TRBD2 TRBJ2-3 15 many TRBV6-4 TGTGCCAGCAGTGACTCTAGCGGGGGCACAGATACGCAGTATTTT CASSDSSGGTDTQYF
TRBD1 TRBJ1-4 17 few TRBV18 TGTGCCAGCTCACCACCCCCCGGACAGGCCGTACGGGAAAAACTGTTTTTT CASSPPPGQAVREKLFF
. TRBJ1-4 14 few TRBV4-2 TGTGCCAGCAGGCTGCCTGGGAGTAATGAAAAACTGTTTTTT CASRLPGSNEKLFF
. TRBJ2-1 14 few TRBV12-3/TRBV12-4 TGTGCCAGCAGTTTAGCGTGGACCTACAATGAGCAGTTCTTC CASSLAWTYNEQFF
. TRBJ2-4 16 . TRBV7-9 TGTGCCAGCAGCTTTACAGGTCAGGGGACCAAAAACATTCAGTACTTC CASSFTGQGTKNIQYF
. TRBJ2-1 15 few TRBV6-2/TRBV6-3 TGTGCCAGCAGTAAGCAGGGGCGCCGTGGGGACGAGCAGTTCTTC CASSKQGRRGDEQFF
. TRBJ2-6 16 few TRBV6-6 TGTGCCAGCAGTTACTCAACAGGGTCTGGGGCCAACGTCCTGACTTTC CASSYSTGSGANVLTF
. TRBJ2-7 11 many TRBV3-1 TGTGCCAGCAGCCAAGGCTACGAGCAGTACTTC CASSQGYEQYF
. TRBJ1-2 16 few TRBV7-9 TGTGCCAGTAGCAAAAACGCCTTTCAGGTGGCCTATGGCTACACCTTC CASSKNAFQVAYGYTF
TRBD1 TRBJ2-6 16 many TRBV6-2/TRBV6-3 TGTGCCAGCATCCGGGACAGGGAGACTGGGGCCAACGTCCTGACTTTC CASIRDRETGANVLTF
. TRBJ2-1 14 . TRBV12-3/TRBV12-4 TGTGCCAGCAGTCCTAGCGCGTCCTACAATGAGCAGTTCTTC CASSPSASYNEQFF
. TRBJ1-5 14 many TRBV3-1 TGTGCCAGCAGCCACAGCGATAGCAATCAGCCCCAGCATTTT CASSHSDSNQPQHF
. TRBJ2-7 15 few TRBV3-1 TGTGCCAGCAGCCAAAGGGGGGTTGGATTTTCCGAGCAGTACTTC CASSQRGVGFSEQYF
TRBD2 TRBJ2-1 14 many TRBV7-9 TGTGCCAGCAGCGTCGGGGGGGCCTACAATGAGCAGTTCTTC CASSVGGAYNEQFF
. TRBJ1-2 13 . TRBV6-5 TGTGCCAGCAGTTATACCGACGGCTATGGCTACACCTTC CASSYTDGYGYTF
. TRBJ1-1 15 few TRBV7-9 TGTGCCAGCAGCTTTGAGGGACGGCGGAACACTGAAGCTTTCTTT CASSFEGRRNTEAFF
TRBD1 TRBJ1-1 12 . TRBV11-2 TGTGCCAGCAGCCTCGACAGGGGTGAAGCTTACTTT CASSLDRGEAYF
. TRBJ2-1 14 . TRBV12-3/TRBV12-4 TGTGCCAGCAGTTTCCACGGCGGGACGGTTGAGCAGTTCTTC CASSFHGGTVEQFF
. TRBJ2-3 12 . TRBV20-1 TGCAGTGCGCGGATCGTGATAGATACGCAGTATTTT CSARIVIDTQYF
TRBD1 TRBJ2-5 15 . TRBV28 TGTGCCAGCAGTTCCAGGACAGGGTTTCAAGAGACCCAGTACTTC CASSSRTGFQETQYF
. TRBJ2-2 16 . TRBV3-1 TGTGCCAGCAGCCAAGATAGCAGGAGCTACACCGGGGAGCTGTTTTTT CASSQDSRSYTGELFF
TRBD1 TRBJ2-2 14 few TRBV2 TGTGCCAGGGACCGGGACAGGGAAACCGGGGAGCTGTTTTTT CARDRDRETGELFF
. TRBJ2-7 14 few TRBV5-6 TGTGCCAGCAGCTTGGACAGGCCCGACTACGAGCAGTACTTC CASSLDRPDYEQYF
. TRBJ2-7 11 few TRBV28 TGTGCCAGCGGACTCGTCTACGAGCAGTACTTC CASGLVYEQYF
. TRBJ1-1 13 many TRBV11-2 TGTGCCAGCAACGGGGGCCCGAACACTGAAGCTTTCTTT CASNGGPNTEAFF
TRBD1 TRBJ2-2 17 . TRBV12-3/TRBV12-4 TGTGCCAGCCGCCCTTTGACAGGGGTCACGGACACCGGGGAGCTGTTTTTT CASRPLTGVTDTGELFF
. TRBJ2-3 13 many TRBV20-1 TGCAGTGCAGCCCGGACTAGCACAGATACGCAGTATTTT CSAARTSTDTQYF
. TRBJ1-5 14 . TRBV7-9 TGTGCCAGCAGCTTCCCAGGGAGCAATCAGCCCCAGCATTTT CASSFPGSNQPQHF
. TRBJ2-1 10 few TRBV6-2/TRBV6-3 TGTGCCACCCGGGGAGATGAGCAGTTCTTC CATRGDEQFF
TRBD2 TRBJ2-6 19 many TRBV11-2 TGTGCCAGCAGCTTAGGAATCGGACTAGCTTACTCTGGGGCCAACGTCCTGACTTTC CASSLGIGLAYSGANVLTF
. TRBJ1-1 10 few TRBV30 TGTGCCTGGATCCAGGGTGGAGCTTTCTTT CAWIQGGAFF
. TRBJ1-1 13 many TRBV11-2 TGTGCCAGCAGCTTTCAGGGGCAGAGCCAAGCTTTCTTT CASSFQGQSQAFF
TRBD2 TRBJ2-3 14 many TRBV5-1 TGCGCCAGCACGTACGGGGGGGCCACAGATACGCAGTATTTT CASTYGGATDTQYF
TRBD1 TRBJ2-2 18 many TRBV4-2 TGTGCCAGCAGCCAAGATAATCTGGGACAGGCGCCCACCGGGGAGCTGTTTTTT CASSQDNLGQAPTGELFF
. TRBJ1-5 13 many TRBV6-2/TRBV6-3 TGTGCCAGCAGCCCAGACAGCAATCAGCCCCAGCATTTT CASSPDSNQPQHF
. TRBJ1-5 13 few TRBV7-2 TGTGCCAGCAGCCGGTGGGGAGGGCAGCCCCAGCATTTT CASSRWGGQPQHF
. TRBJ2-7 16 few TRBV6-6 TGTGCCAGCAGTTACTATCGCCGGGGAGTCACCTACGAGCAGTACTTC CASSYYRRGVTYEQYF